The clone carrying this T cell receptor beta chain was counted between two and nine times. The antigen remains unidentified. The data stem from a study of cytomegalovirus exposure and HLA in healthy donors. Study results and limitations: Generally TCR sequences proved uncommon, though certain public TCRs appeared in numerous donors. Analyzed later, association rates of TCRs varied across HLA loci, with DRB1 most and HLA-C fewest.

Amplification used 60 Vbeta primers and 13 Jbeta primers. The repertoire was sequenced with immunoSEQ multiplex PCR; TCRdb's copy has only in-frame clones and lacks some. The table records 150,000 to 200,000 clones, about 80% of them present only once. The CDR3 contains 15 residues. From germline, CDR1 is MNHEY and CDR2 SVGAGI. Between the trimmed V and J ends, which lost 6 bases and 5 bases, there was a span of 20 bases. The chain links TRBV6-5 to TRBJ2-7; a possible D gene is TRBD2 (5 bases). Source material: PBMCs. This receptor was obtained from a woman in her fifties or sixties in good health and CMV-seronegative. CDR3 residues: CASSPGLVNSHEQYF. DNA of the CDR3: TGTGCCAGCAGCCCCGGACTCGTTAATTCCCACGAGCAGTACTTC.